These 5 T cell receptor beta chains were sequenced from one sample in a study of cytomegalovirus exposure and HLA in healthy donors. Researchers ran the PCR with 60 Vbeta and 13 Jbeta primers. Generated by immunoSEQ multiplex PCR, the TCRdb table keeps only in-frame clones and is missing some. The table has 150,000 to 200,000 clones, around 85% seen once; the top ten hold around a tenth. The material sequenced was PBMCs. The receptors here all came from a man younger than 35 in good health and CMV-seropositive.

This clone turned up a few times. The gene calls are TRBV4-1 and TRBJ1-3; D gene uncertain. Germline V gene sequence: CDR1 MGHRA, CDR2 YSYEKL. The CDR3 is made up of 15 amino acids. The ends were cut back, 2 bases at V and 0 bases at J, with 8 bases in the middle. CDR3 loop: CASSQLASSGNTIYF. The DNA for the CDR3 is TGCGCCAGCAGCCAACTGGCCAGCTCTGGAAACACCATATATTTT.

This clone was counted between two and nine times. The chain carries TRBV11-2 and TRBJ2-7; TRBD1 matches at 8 bases. Germline CDR1 is SGHAT and CDR2 is FQNNGV. There are 13 residues in the CDR3. Trimming at V came to 5 bases and at J to 3 bases, leaving 3 bases not matched to a gene. The CDR3 loop reads CASSPGQGYEQYF. In nucleotides, the CDR3 is TGTGCCAGCAGCCCCGGACAGGGCTACGAGCAGTACTTC.

The chain recombines TRBV4-1 with TRBJ2-7, with 7 bases matching TRBD2. The germline V gene encodes CDR1 MGHRA and CDR2 YSYEKL. The CDR3 sequence is 16 residues long. The V and J ends lost 2 bases and 2 bases, in that order; junction bases with no gene match: 9. The CDR3 coding sequence is TGCGCCAGCAGCCAAAAGATAGTCCTAGCGGCCTACGAGCAGTACTTC. The encoded protein is CASSQKIVLAAYEQYF.

V is TRBV6-1 and J is TRBJ2-5; 10 bases are shared with TRBD1. The end of the DNA aligns better with TRBJ2-7, so the J call may be wrong. Germline lookup yields CDR1 MNHNS and CDR2 SASEGT. This CDR3 comprises 14 residues. The CDR3 is CASRRQGAHYEQYF. The CDR3 bases are TGTGCCAGCAGACGACAGGGGGCCCACTACGAGCAGTACTTC.

This clone has just one count. The chain couples TRBV5-6 to TRBJ2-5; 13 bases are a match to TRBD2. The V gene end was trimmed by 6 bases and the J gene end by 4 bases; junction bases not matched to a gene: 6. The CDR3 contains 15 residues. Germline V lookup: CDR1 SGHDT, CDR2 YYEEEE. This CDR3 reads CASTQRLAGGETQYF. CDR3 in DNA: TGTGCCAGCACCCAAAGACTAGCGGGGGGAGAGACCCAGTACTTC.